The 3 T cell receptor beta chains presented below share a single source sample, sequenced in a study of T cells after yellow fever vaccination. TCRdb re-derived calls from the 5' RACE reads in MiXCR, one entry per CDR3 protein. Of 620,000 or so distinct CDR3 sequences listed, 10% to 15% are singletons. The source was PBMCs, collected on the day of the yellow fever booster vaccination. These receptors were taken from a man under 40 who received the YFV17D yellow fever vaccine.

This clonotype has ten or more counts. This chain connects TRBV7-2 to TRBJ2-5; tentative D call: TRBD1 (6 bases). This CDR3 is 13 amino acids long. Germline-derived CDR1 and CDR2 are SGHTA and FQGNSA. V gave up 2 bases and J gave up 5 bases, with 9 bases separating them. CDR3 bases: TGTGCCAGCAGCTTATGGGGGCGGGAGACCCAGTACTTC. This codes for CASSLWGRETQYF.

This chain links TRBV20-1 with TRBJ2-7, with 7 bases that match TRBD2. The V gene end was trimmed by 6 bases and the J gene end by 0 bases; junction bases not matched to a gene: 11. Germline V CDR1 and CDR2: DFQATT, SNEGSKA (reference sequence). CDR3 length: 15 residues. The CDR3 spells CSAPPASGPSYEQYF. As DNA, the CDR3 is TGCAGTGCCCCACCAGCTAGCGGACCCTCCTACGAGCAGTACTTC.

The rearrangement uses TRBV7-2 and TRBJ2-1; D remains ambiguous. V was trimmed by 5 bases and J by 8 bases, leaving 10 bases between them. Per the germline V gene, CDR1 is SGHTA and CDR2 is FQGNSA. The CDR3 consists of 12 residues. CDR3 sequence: CASSLDMYEQFF. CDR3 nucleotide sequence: TGTGCCAGCAGCCTTGACATGTATGAGCAGTTCTTC.